Listed below are T cell receptor beta chains from one sample, sequenced in a study of blood T cell repertoires in COVID-19. TCRdb keeps only in-frame clones here, not all; method: immunoSEQ multiplex PCR. This sample yields about 27,000 clones, of which 84% are seen a single time; about 42% belongs to the top ten. Sequenced input: peripheral blood. The receptors come from an elderly woman with acute or convalescent COVID-19. Both conserved end residues are part of each CDR3. D genes are given only for firm matches. Clone size is not always given. Where it is, it says once, few, many or a class for expanded clones.

once	TRBJ1-2	.	TRBV7-2	13	TGTGCCAGCAGCTTGAAGGCGGGGACTGGCTACACCTTC	CASSLKAGTGYTF
once	TRBJ2-7	TRBD2	TRBV11-3	15	TGTGCCAGCAGCAGGACTAGCGGGCAAACCTACGAGCAGTACTTC	CASSRTSGQTYEQYF
few	TRBJ2-7	.	TRBV5-1	13	TGCGCCAGCAGCTTGGGACAGGACTACGAGCAGTACTTC	CASSLGQDYEQYF
.	TRBJ2-3	.	TRBV6-6	15	TGTGCCAGCAGTTACTCGCCCTTGGGGGCCGATACGCAGTATTTT	CASSYSPLGADTQYF
few	TRBJ1-6	TRBD1	TRBV11-2	15	TGTGCCAGCAGCGGACAGCAGGGGGCCAGTTCACCCCTCCACTTT	CASSGQQGASSPLHF
.	TRBJ2-1	.	TRBV5-1	14	TGCGCCAGCAGCTTGGTTGTGGGCTCGTATGAGCAGTTCTTC	CASSLVVGSYEQFF
.	TRBJ2-7	TRBD1	TRBV29-1	12	TGCAGCGGGGGACAGGGGGCGTACGAGCAGTACTTC	CSGGQGAYEQYF
.	TRBJ1-5	.	TRBV30	13	TGTGCCTGGAGTGGACAGAAAAATCAGCCCCAGCATTTT	CAWSGQKNQPQHF
.	TRBJ2-5	TRBD2	TRBV6-6	15	TGTGCCAGCAGTAGGACTAGCGGGGGGTCGGAGACCCAGTACTTC	CASSRTSGGSETQYF
.	TRBJ1-2	.	TRBV12-3/TRBV12-4	13	TGTGCCAGCAGTTTATTCGGTAACTATGGCTACACCTTC	CASSLFGNYGYTF